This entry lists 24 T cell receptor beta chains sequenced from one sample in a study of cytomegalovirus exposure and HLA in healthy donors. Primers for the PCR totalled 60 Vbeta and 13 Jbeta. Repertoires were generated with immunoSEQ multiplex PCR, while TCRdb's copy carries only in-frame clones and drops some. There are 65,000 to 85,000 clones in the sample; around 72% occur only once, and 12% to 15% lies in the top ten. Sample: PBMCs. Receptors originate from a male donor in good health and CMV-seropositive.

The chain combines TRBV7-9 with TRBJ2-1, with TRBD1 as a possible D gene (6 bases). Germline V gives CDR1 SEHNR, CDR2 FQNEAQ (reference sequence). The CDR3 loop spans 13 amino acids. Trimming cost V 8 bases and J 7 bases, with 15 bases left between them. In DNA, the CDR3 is TGTGCCAGCGCCGGGACACTGATGAATGAGCAGTTCTTC. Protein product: CASAGTLMNEQFF.

The chain's CDR3 is CAWSRPGTGTYEQYF. CDR3 nucleotides: TGTGCCTGGAGTCGTCCCGGGACAGGGACCTACGAGCAGTACTTC. The chain uses TRBV30 and TRBJ2-7, with 9 bases fitting TRBD1. CDR3 length: 15 amino acids. V lost 2 bases, J lost 2 bases, and 7 bases stayed unmatched. Germline assignment: CDR1 GTSNPN and CDR2 SVGIG (reference sequence). The variable domain in full, with the rest retrieved from reference TRBV30 and TRBJ2-7, is SQTIHQWPATLVQPVGSPLSLECTVEGTSNPNLYWYRQAAGRGLQLLFYSVGIGQISSEVPQNLSASRPQDRQFILSSKKLLLSDSGFYLCAWSRPGTGTYEQYFGPGTRLTVT.

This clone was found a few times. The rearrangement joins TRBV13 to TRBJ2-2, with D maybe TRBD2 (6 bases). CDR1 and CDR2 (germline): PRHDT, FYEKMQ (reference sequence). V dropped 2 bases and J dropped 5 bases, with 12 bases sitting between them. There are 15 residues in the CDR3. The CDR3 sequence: CASSLFTSGTGELFF. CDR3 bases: TGTGCCAGCAGCTTATTTACGAGCGGGACCGGGGAGCTGTTTTTT.

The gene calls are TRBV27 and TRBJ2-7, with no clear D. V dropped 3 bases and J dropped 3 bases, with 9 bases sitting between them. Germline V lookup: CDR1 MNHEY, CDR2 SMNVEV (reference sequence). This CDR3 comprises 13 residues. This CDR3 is CASSLARRYEQYF. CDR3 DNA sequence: TGTGCCAGCAGTTTGGCCCGTCGCTACGAGCAGTACTTC.

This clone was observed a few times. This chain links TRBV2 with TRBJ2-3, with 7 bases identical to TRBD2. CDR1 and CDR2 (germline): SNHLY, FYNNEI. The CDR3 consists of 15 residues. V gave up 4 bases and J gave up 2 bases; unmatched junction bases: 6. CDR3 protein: CASSAWLADTDTQYF. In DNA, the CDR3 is TGTGCCAGCAGTGCGTGGCTAGCGGACACAGATACGCAGTATTTT.

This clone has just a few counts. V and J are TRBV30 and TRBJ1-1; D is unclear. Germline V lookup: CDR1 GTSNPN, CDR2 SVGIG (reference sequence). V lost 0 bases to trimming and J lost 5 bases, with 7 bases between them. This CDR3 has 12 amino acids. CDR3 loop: CAWSVIGTEAFF. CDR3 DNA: TGTGCCTGGAGTGTAATCGGGACTGAAGCTTTCTTT.

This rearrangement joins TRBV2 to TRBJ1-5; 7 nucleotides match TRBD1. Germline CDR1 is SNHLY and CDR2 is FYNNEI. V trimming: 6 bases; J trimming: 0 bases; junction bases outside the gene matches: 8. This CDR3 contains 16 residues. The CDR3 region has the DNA TGTGCCAGCAGAGACAGGGCTTCTTATAGCAATCAGCCCCAGCATTTT. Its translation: CASRDRASYSNQPQHF.

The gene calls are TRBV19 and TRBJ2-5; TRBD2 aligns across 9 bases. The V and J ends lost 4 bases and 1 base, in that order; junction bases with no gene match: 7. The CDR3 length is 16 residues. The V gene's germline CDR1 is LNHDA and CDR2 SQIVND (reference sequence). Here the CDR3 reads CASSRSSGIPQETQYF. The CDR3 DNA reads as TGTGCCAGTAGTAGATCTAGCGGGATTCCCCAAGAGACCCAGTACTTC.

The CDR3 loop reads CASSQGQGFYEQYF. As DNA, the CDR3 is TGCGCCAGCAGCCAGGGACAGGGATTCTACGAGCAGTACTTC. The chain combines TRBV5-1 with TRBJ2-7; TRBD1 aligns across 9 bases. V lost 4 bases, J lost 3 bases, and 5 bases stayed unmatched. Germline CDR1 reads SGHRS; CDR2 reads YFSETQ. The CDR3 extends over 14 amino acids.

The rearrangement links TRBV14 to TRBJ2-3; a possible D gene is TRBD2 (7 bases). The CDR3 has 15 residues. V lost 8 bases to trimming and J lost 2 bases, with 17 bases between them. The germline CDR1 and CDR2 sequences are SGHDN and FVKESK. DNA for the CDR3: TGTGCCAGCGGCCCCGGGGGGCTCTCCACAGATACGCAGTATTTT. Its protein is CASGPGGLSTDTQYF.

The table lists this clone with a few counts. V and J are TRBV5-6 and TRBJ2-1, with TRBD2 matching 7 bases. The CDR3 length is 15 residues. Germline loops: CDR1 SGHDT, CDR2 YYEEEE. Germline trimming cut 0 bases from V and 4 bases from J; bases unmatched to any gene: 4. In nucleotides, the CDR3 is TGTGCCAGCAGCTTGGGGCGGGGACTATACAATGAGCAGTTCTTC. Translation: CASSLGRGLYNEQFF. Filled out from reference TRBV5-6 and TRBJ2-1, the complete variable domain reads DAGVTQSPTHLIKTRGQQVTLRCSPKSGHDTVSWYQQALGQGPQFIFQYYEEEERQRGNFPDRFSGHQFPNYSSELNVNALLLGDSALYLCASSLGRGLYNEQFFGPGTRLTVL.

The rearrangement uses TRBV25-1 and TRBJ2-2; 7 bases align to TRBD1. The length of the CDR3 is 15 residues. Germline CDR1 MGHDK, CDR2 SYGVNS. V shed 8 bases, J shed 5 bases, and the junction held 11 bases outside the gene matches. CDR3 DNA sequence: TGTGCCAGCTCCTTAAGGGGGCGCGGGACCGGGGAGCTGTTTTTT. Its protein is CASSLRGRGTGELFF. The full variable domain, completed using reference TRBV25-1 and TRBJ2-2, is EADIYQTPRYLVIGTGKKITLECSQTMGHDKMYWYQQDPGMELHLIHYSYGVNSTEKGDLSSESTVSRIRTEHFPLTLESARPSHTSQYLCASSLRGRGTGELFFGEGSRLTVL.

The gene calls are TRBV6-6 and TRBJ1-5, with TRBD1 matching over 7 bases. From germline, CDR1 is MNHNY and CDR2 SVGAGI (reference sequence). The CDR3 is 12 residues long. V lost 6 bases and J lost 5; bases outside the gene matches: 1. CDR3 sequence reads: CASRTGYQPQHF. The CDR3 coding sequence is TGTGCCAGCAGGACAGGGTATCAGCCCCAGCATTTT.

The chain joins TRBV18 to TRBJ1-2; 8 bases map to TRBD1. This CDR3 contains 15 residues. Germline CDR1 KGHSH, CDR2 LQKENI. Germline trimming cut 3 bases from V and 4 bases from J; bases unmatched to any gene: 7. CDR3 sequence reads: CASSPPTGDGYGYTF. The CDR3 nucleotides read TGTGCCAGCTCACCGCCGACAGGGGATGGCTATGGCTACACCTTC.

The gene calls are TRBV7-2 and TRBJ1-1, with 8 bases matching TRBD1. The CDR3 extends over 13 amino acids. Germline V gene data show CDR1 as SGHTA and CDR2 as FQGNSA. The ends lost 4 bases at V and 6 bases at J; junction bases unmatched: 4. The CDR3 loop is CASSSQGAAEAFF. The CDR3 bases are TGTGCCAGCAGCTCCCAGGGGGCCGCTGAAGCTTTCTTT. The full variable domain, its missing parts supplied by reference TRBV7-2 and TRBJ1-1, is GAGVSQSPSNKVTEKGKDVELRCDPISGHTALYWYRQSLGQGLEFLIYFQGNSAPDKSGLPSDRFSAERTGGSVSTLTIQRTQQEDSAVYLCASSSQGAAEAFFGQGTRLTVV.

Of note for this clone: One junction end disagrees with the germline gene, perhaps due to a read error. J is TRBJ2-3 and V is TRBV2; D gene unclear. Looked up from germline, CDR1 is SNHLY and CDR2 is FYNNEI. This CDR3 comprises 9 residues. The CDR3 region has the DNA TGTGCCAGCAGTGTCGAGATCGGGTTT. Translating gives CASSVEIGF.

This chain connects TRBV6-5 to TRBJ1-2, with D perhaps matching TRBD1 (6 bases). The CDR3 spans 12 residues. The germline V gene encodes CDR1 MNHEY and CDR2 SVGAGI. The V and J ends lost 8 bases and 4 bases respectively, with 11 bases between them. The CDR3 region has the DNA TGTGCCAGCGGAACAGGGTCCTATGGCTACACCTTC. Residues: CASGTGSYGYTF.

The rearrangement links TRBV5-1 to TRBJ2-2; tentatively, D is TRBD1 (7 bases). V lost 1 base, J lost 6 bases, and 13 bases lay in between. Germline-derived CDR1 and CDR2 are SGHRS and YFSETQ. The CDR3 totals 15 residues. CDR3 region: CASSLLQGGSGELFF. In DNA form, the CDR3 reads TGCGCCAGCAGCTTGTTGCAGGGGGGTTCCGGGGAGCTGTTTTTT.

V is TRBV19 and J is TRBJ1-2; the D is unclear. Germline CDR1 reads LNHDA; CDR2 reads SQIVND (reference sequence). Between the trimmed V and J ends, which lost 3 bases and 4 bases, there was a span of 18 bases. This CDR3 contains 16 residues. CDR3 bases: TGTGCCAGTAGTATGGCGTCACAGTCCAGAAGCTATGGCTACACCTTC. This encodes CASSMASQSRSYGYTF.

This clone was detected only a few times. CDR3: CASRVQQSTEAFF. CDR3 sequence (DNA): TGTGCCAGCAGAGTACAGCAGTCCACTGAAGCTTTCTTT. The chain has TRBV2 and TRBJ1-1; D is unclear. V dropped 6 bases and J dropped 4 bases, with 12 bases sitting between them. This CDR3 has 13 residues. Germline V gene data show CDR1 as SNHLY and CDR2 as FYNNEI.

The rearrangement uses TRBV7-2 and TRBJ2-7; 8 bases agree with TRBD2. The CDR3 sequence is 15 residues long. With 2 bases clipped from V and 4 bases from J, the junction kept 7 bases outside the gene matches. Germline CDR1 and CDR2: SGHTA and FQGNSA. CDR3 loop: CASSLSGGGLYEQYF. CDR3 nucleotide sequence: TGTGCCAGCAGCTTATCCGGGGGGGGTTTGTACGAGCAGTACTTC.

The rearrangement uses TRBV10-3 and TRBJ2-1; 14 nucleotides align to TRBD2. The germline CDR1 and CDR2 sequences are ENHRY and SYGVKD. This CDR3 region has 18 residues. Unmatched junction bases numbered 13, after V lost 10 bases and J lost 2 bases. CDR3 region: CATREGTSGSYPYNEQFF. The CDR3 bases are TGTGCCACCAGGGAGGGGACTAGCGGGAGTTATCCCTACAATGAGCAGTTCTTC.

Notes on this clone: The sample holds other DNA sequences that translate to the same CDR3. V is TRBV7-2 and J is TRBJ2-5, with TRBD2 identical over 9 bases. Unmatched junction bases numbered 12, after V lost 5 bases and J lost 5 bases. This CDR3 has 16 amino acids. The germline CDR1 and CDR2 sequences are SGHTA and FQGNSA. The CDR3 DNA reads TGTGCCAGCAGCCCTGGAGCGGGGGGCCCCTCGGAGACCCAGTACTTC. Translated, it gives CASSPGAGGPSETQYF.

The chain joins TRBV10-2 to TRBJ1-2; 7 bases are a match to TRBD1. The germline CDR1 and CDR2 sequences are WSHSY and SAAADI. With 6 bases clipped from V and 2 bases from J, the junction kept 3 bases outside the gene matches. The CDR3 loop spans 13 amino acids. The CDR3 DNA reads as TGCGCCAGCAGGTCGACAGGGAACTATGGCTACACCTTC. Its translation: CASRSTGNYGYTF.